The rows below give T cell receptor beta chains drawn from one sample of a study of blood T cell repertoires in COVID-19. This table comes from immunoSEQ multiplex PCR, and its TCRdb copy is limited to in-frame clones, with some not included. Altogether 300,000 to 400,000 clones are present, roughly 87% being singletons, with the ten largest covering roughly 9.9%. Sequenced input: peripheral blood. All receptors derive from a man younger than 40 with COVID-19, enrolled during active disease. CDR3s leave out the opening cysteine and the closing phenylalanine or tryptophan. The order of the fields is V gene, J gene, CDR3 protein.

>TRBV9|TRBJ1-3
ASSTRQGDTIY
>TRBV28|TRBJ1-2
ASSFTGARVYGYT
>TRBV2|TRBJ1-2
ASSERGSGFNYGYT
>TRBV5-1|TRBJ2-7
ASSKGTSGSYEQY
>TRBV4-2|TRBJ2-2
ASSKTFRVGGELF
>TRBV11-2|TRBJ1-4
ASSLVGRTATNEKLF
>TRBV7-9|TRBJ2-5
ASSLALGSFETQY
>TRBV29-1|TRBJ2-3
SVERVGETDTQY
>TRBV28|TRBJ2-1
ASSLTWPGKF
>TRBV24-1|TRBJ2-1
ATSDSSPNEQF
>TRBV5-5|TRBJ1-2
ASSLGRVGYT
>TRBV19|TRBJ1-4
ATGGIDATNEKLF
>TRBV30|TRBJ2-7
AWSEDITYEQY
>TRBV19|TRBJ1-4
ASSIGGAGEKLF
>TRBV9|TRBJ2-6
ASSVVGASSGANVLT
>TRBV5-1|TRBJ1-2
ASSLRTGVNYGYT
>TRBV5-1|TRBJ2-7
ASSLPQGSYEQY
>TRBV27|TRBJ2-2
ASSLNGIGELF
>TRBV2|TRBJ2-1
ASRGGGSSSYNEQF
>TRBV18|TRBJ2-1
ASSPTTGTGDNEQF
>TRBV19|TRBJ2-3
ASSLAGGIDTQY
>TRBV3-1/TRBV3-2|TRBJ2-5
ASSQQGPETQY
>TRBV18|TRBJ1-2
ASSPSNREGDGYT